Below, 24 T cell receptor beta chains from the same sample are listed, as sequenced in a study of blood T cell repertoires in COVID-19. TCRdb's table, derived via immunoSEQ multiplex PCR, lists solely in-frame clones and lacks some. Of 250,000 to 300,000 clones listed, approximately 90% are singletons. Specimen: peripheral blood. The source is a woman aged 45-59 years who had recovered from COVID-19.

The chain recombines TRBV7-9 with TRBJ1-1; no definite D call. From germline, CDR1 is SEHNR and CDR2 FQNEAQ (reference sequence). This CDR3 contains 11 residues. The V end was cut by 5 bases, the J end by 8 bases, with 9 bases between. The CDR3 spells CASSQQLEAFF. The CDR3 coding sequence is TGTGCCAGCAGCCAACAATTAGAAGCTTTCTTT.

This chain links TRBV21-1 with TRBJ1-1; TRBD1 was called by the table and not checked on the DNA. TRBV21-1 is shown as a pseudogene. The CDR3 length is 15 residues. This CDR3 is CASSPRDREDTEAFF. In DNA, the CDR3 is TGTGCCAGCAGCCCGCGGGACAGGGAAGACACTGAAGCTTTCTTT.

J is TRBJ2-5 and V is TRBV7-9, with 7 bases matching TRBD1. The ends lost 1 base at V and 5 bases at J; junction bases unmatched: 13. The CDR3 runs 17 residues. Germline V gene sequence: CDR1 SEHNR, CDR2 FQNEAQ (reference sequence). CDR3 nucleotides: TGTGCCAGCAGCTTAGGTACCGCGACAGGGATGGGCGAGACCCAGTACTTC. Translation gives CASSLGTATGMGETQYF.

This chain connects TRBV4-1 to TRBJ2-7, with a possible D match to TRBD1 (6 bases). The CDR3 is made up of 17 amino acids. V lost 1 base to trimming and J lost 2 bases, with 18 bases between them. Per germline, CDR1 MGHRA and CDR2 YSYEKL. CDR3 nucleotide sequence: TGCGCCAGCAGCCAAGTCCGGTCTACAGGGTTACCCTACGAGCAGTACTTC. It encodes CASSQVRSTGLPYEQYF.

The CDR3 loop is CASSLRLAGVYEQYF. CDR3 nucleotides: TGCGCCAGCAGCCTTCGACTAGCGGGAGTCTACGAGCAGTACTTC. The chain combines TRBV4-1 with TRBJ2-7; 12 bases are shared with TRBD2. Losses at the gene ends were 4 bases for V and 3 bases for J; bases not matched to a gene: 4. Germline loops: CDR1 MGHRA, CDR2 YSYEKL. The length of the CDR3 is 15 residues.

The genes are TRBV18 and TRBJ1-1, with D possibly matching TRBD1 (6 bases). Germline assignment: CDR1 KGHSH and CDR2 LQKENI. Trimming stripped 6 bases from V and 3 bases from J, with 14 bases between. There are 14 residues in the CDR3. CDR3 sequence reads: CASSLAGADTEAFF. In DNA form, the CDR3 reads TGTGCCAGCTCCCTCGCAGGGGCTGACACTGAAGCTTTCTTT.

The rearrangement links TRBV3-1 (or the pseudogene TRBV3-2) to TRBJ2-1; D is unresolved. This CDR3 has 12 residues. Germline CDR1 LGHDT, CDR2 YNNKEL (reference sequence). V was shortened by 1 base and J by 7 bases, with 5 bases between the two germline ends. The CDR3 is CASSQVRNEQFF. Written as DNA, the CDR3 is TGTGCCAGCAGCCAAGTTCGGAATGAGCAGTTCTTC.

This clone was recorded once. The chain joins TRBV7-2 to TRBJ1-2, with D possibly TRBD1 on 6 matching bases. This CDR3 region has 14 residues. Germline CDR1 SGHTA, CDR2 FQGNSA. The V and J ends lost 5 bases and 5 bases respectively, with 15 bases between them. For the CDR3, the DNA is TGTGCCAGCAGCGCTCAACAGGGTCGATATGGCTACACCTTC. It translates to CASSAQQGRYGYTF.

This chain joins TRBV4-3 and TRBJ1-1; D gene ambiguous. The CDR3 totals 13 residues. V dropped 0 bases and J dropped 3 bases, with 5 bases sitting between them. Germline CDR1 is LGHNA and CDR2 is YSLEER. This CDR3 is CASSQDGDTEAFF. The CDR3 nucleotides read TGCGCCAGCAGCCAAGACGGGGACACTGAAGCTTTCTTT.

The chain links TRBV29-1 to TRBJ2-7, with TRBD2 matching 13 bases. Losses at the gene ends were 7 bases for V and 2 bases for J; bases not matched to a gene: 8. Per the germline V gene, CDR1 is SQVTM and CDR2 is ANQGSEA. This CDR3 has 15 amino acids. The CDR3 DNA sequence: TGCAGCGCTAAAGGGGGACTAGCGGGACCCTACGAGCAGTACTTC. Its translation is CSAKGGLAGPYEQYF.

This clone occurred once. J is TRBJ1-1 and V is TRBV6-5; no clear D gene. Germline V gene lookup returns CDR1 MNHEY and CDR2 SVGAGI. V lost 10 bases and J 5 bases, leaving 14 bases between the germline ends. The CDR3 is 12 amino acids. The CDR3 sequence: CATLGIKTEAFF. The CDR3 region has the DNA TGTGCCACCCTCGGGATAAAAACTGAAGCTTTCTTT.

The chain carries TRBV29-1 and TRBJ1-2; D possibly corresponds to TRBD1 (5 bases). V lost 5 bases and J lost 2, with 21 bases in between. Germline CDR1 reads SQVTM; CDR2 reads ANQGSEA. The CDR3 runs 16 residues. CDR3 loop: CSVFDGHVGGNYGYTF. The DNA for the CDR3 is TGCAGCGTTTTCGACGGCCACGTCGGGGGGAACTATGGCTACACCTTC. Looking up the rest from reference TRBV29-1 and TRBJ1-2 gives the full variable domain: SAVISQKPSRDICQRGTSLTIQCQVDSQVTMMFWYRQQPGQSLTLIATANQGSEATYESGFVIDKFPISRPNLTFSTLTVSNMSPEDSSIYLCSVFDGHVGGNYGYTFGSGTRLTVV.

The V and J genes are TRBV5-1 and TRBJ2-1; possibly TRBD1 for D (6 bases). The germline gives CDR1 SGHRS, CDR2 YFSETQ. The CDR3 is 16 residues long. Trimming pared 2 bases from V and 0 bases from J, leaving 12 bases between. The CDR3 sequence is CASSFQGPSSYNEQFF. As DNA, the CDR3 is TGCGCCAGCAGCTTTCAGGGGCCGAGCTCCTACAATGAGCAGTTCTTC.

V and J are TRBV5-1 and TRBJ2-3, with 14 bases lining up with TRBD2. Germline assignment: CDR1 SGHRS and CDR2 YFSETQ. The V segment lost 4 bases and the J segment 6 bases; nucleotides outside the gene matches: 10. The CDR3 runs 17 residues. Written as DNA, the CDR3 is TGCGCCAGCAGCGATGCACCGGGACTAGCGGGGGATGATACGCAGTATTTT. This translates into CASSDAPGLAGDDTQYF. Looking up the rest from reference TRBV5-1 and TRBJ2-3 gives the full variable domain: KAGVTQTPRYLIKTRGQQVTLSCSPISGHRSVSWYQQTPGQGLQFLFEYFSETQRNKGNFPGRFSGRQFSNSRSEMNVSTLELGDSALYLCASSDAPGLAGDDTQYFGPGTRLTVL.

V is TRBV2 and J is TRBJ2-7; D unresolved. Per the germline V gene, CDR1 is SNHLY and CDR2 is FYNNEI. The V end lost 3 bases, the J end lost 3 bases, and 15 bases lay between the germline ends. The CDR3 has 15 amino acids. The CDR3, as DNA: TGTGCCAGCAGTGATAGTTCGCATCCCATCTACGAGCAGTACTTC. It encodes CASSDSSHPIYEQYF.

The J gene is TRBJ2-1, the V gene TRBV7-9; D is possibly TRBD2 (5 bases). CDR1 and CDR2 (germline): SEHNR, FQNEAQ (reference sequence). V was clipped by 5 bases and J by 3 bases, with 14 bases between them. This CDR3 has 15 amino acids. The CDR3 sequence: CASSPPAGYYNEQFF. The DNA for the CDR3 is TGTGCCAGCAGCCCCCCCGCGGGCTACTACAATGAGCAGTTCTTC.

The chain employs TRBV6-5 and TRBJ1-2, with TRBD1 identical over 9 bases. The CDR3 is 15 amino acids. Losses at the gene ends were 6 bases for V and 4 bases for J; bases not matched to a gene: 9. The germline V gene encodes CDR1 MNHEY and CDR2 SVGAGI. The DNA of the CDR3 is TGTGCCAGCAGCCAGGGACAGGGTACCCCCTATGGCTACACCTTC. Protein sequence: CASSQGQGTPYGYTF.

The J gene is TRBJ1-1, the V gene TRBV19; D is unclear. Germline V gives CDR1 LNHDA, CDR2 SQIVND (reference sequence). Trimming stripped 2 bases from V and 0 bases from J, with 4 bases between. The length of the CDR3 is 13 residues. The CDR3 here is CASSIRMNTEAFF. For the CDR3, the DNA is TGTGCCAGTAGTATACGTATGAACACTGAAGCTTTCTTT.

This chain connects TRBV3-1 (or the pseudogene TRBV3-2) to TRBJ2-1; 8 bases are a match to TRBD1. Germline CDR1 and CDR2: LGHDT and YNNKEL (reference sequence). CDR3 size: 15 residues. V was pared by 8 bases and J by 6 bases, with 12 bases of the junction left unmatched. This CDR3 is CASALGTGHRNEQFF. The CDR3 DNA reads as TGTGCCAGCGCCCTTGGGACAGGTCATCGCAATGAGCAGTTCTTC.

The genes are TRBV9 and TRBJ1-6; 9 bases agree with TRBD1. The V segment lost 2 bases and the J segment 8 bases; nucleotides outside the gene matches: 8. Germline V gives CDR1 SGDLS, CDR2 YYNGEE. The CDR3 is made up of 16 amino acids. The CDR3 region is CASSVRPGQGYSPLHF. CDR3 coding DNA: TGTGCCAGCAGCGTCCGCCCGGGACAGGGTTATTCACCCCTCCACTTT.

This chain links TRBV6-2 or TRBV6-3 with TRBJ2-6, with 7 bases aligning to TRBD1. The CDR3 contains 15 residues. The germline CDR1 and CDR2 sequences are MNHEY and SVGEGT. The ends lost 4 bases at V and 0 bases at J; junction bases unmatched: 0. Here the CDR3 reads CASSSGGSGANVLTF. CDR3 DNA: TGTGCCAGCAGTTCAGGGGGCTCTGGGGCCAACGTCCTGACTTTC.

The V and J genes are TRBV7-9 and TRBJ1-1, with TRBD1 matching over 7 bases. V dropped 3 bases and J dropped 4; count of bases not matched to a gene: 11. There are 16 residues in the CDR3. The V gene's germline CDR1 is SEHNR and CDR2 FQNEAQ (reference sequence). Here the CDR3 reads CASSFGPVSGGTEAFF. As DNA, the CDR3 is TGTGCCAGCAGCTTTGGTCCCGTCTCAGGGGGCACTGAAGCTTTCTTT. Variable domain in full (rest from reference TRBV7-9 and TRBJ1-1): DTGVSQNPRHKITKRGQNVTFRCDPISEHNRLYWYRQTLGQGPEFLTYFQNEAQLEKSRLLSDRFSAERPKGSFSTLEIQRTEQGDSAMYLCASSFGPVSGGTEAFFGQGTRLTVV.

The chain employs TRBV28 and TRBJ1-2; no firm D call. The CDR3 has 12 amino acids. The V end was cut by 2 bases, the J end by 4 bases, with 5 bases between. Germline CDR1 MDHEN, CDR2 SYDVKM. The CDR3 region is CASSLNSYGYTF. The CDR3 coding sequence is TGTGCCAGCAGTTTAAACAGCTATGGCTACACCTTC.

This clone has just a few counts. The chain carries TRBV5-4 and TRBJ2-5; D is possibly TRBD1 (5 bases). Trimming removed 3 bases at V and 5 bases at J, with 11 bases between. Germline V gene lookup returns CDR1 SGHNT and CDR2 YYREEE (reference sequence). The CDR3 contains 13 residues. Here the CDR3 DNA reads TGTGCCAGCAGCTCAGGGATTTCGGAGACCCAGTACTTC. The encoded protein is CASSSGISETQYF.